The rows below give T cell receptor beta chains drawn from one sample of a study of blood T cell repertoires in COVID-19. TCRdb's table, derived via immunoSEQ multiplex PCR, lists solely in-frame clones and lacks some. The top ten clones hold around 1.4% of a sample with over 400,000 clones, 70% to 90% of them seen once. Sequenced: peripheral blood. The source is a young woman with active or convalescent COVID-19. CDR3s include the opening cysteine and the closing phenylalanine or tryptophan. D genes are given only for firm matches. Part of the rows lack a size; the others show once, few, many or a class for expanded clones.

cdr3_aa cdr3_nt v_call cdr3_length clone_size j_call d_call
CASSQDAENTEAFF TGTGCCAGCAGCCAAGATGCAGAGAACACTGAAGCTTTCTTT TRBV4-2 14 NA TRBJ1-1 NA
CASRGQGGEAFF TGTGCCAGCAGAGGACAGGGCGGCGAAGCTTTCTTT TRBV6-5 12 once TRBJ1-1 TRBD1
CASSPTTSGNEQYF TGTGCCAGCTCACCAACGACTAGTGGGAACGAGCAGTACTTC TRBV18 14 NA TRBJ2-7 NA
CASSSPGTGVYEQYF TGCGCCAGCAGCTCCCCCGGGACAGGGGTATACGAGCAGTACTTC TRBV5-1 15 NA TRBJ2-7 TRBD1
CASSLRQANTGELFF TGTGCCAGCAGCTTAAGGCAGGCGAACACCGGGGAGCTGTTTTTT TRBV7-2 15 NA TRBJ2-2 NA
CASSRGQGRTGELFF TGTGCCAGCAGCCGGGGACAGGGACGAACCGGGGAGCTGTTTTTT TRBV27 15 NA TRBJ2-2 TRBD1
CASSPSSGKDTQYF TGTGCCAGCAGCCCTTCTAGCGGGAAAGATACGCAGTATTTT TRBV7-7 14 NA TRBJ2-3 TRBD2
CATSRVSYEKLFF TGTGCCACCAGCAGAGTGAGCTATGAAAAACTGTTTTTT TRBV15 13 once TRBJ1-4 NA
CASKRQGGVPGNTIYF TGTGCCAGCAAACGACAGGGTGGGGTTCCTGGAAACACCATATATTTT TRBV2 16 NA TRBJ1-3 TRBD1
CASSSQGGNQPQHF TGTGCCAGCAGTTCACAGGGGGGGAATCAGCCCCAGCATTTT TRBV6-5 14 NA TRBJ1-5 TRBD1
CASSPKMTSGVGPETQYF TGCGCCAGCAGCCCTAAGATGACTAGCGGGGTTGGCCCAGAGACCCAGTACTTC TRBV4-1 18 NA TRBJ2-5 TRBD2
CASSSRTGHRTTEAFF TGTGCCAGCAGCTCGCGGACGGGACACCGAACCACTGAAGCTTTCTTT TRBV5-8 16 NA TRBJ1-1 NA
CASSDIAGGGNEQFF TGTGCCAGCAGTGATATAGCGGGAGGGGGGAATGAGCAGTTCTTC TRBV25-1 15 once TRBJ2-1 TRBD2
CASSARGQLEAFF TGTGCCAGCAGCGCCCGAGGACAGCTTGAAGCTTTCTTT TRBV7-9 13 NA TRBJ1-1 NA
CAWRQTGGNQPQHF TGTGCCTGGAGACAGACAGGGGGCAATCAGCCCCAGCATTTT TRBV30 14 few TRBJ1-5 TRBD1
CASSLEQGYSPLHF TGCGCCAGCAGCTTGGAACAGGGGTATTCACCCCTCCACTTT TRBV5-1 14 NA TRBJ1-6 TRBD1
CASSRYRTGAYEQYF TGTGCCAGCAGCCGCTACCGGACAGGGGCCTACGAGCAGTACTTC TRBV7-9 15 NA TRBJ2-7 TRBD1
CASSIPGTRTGELFF TGTGCCAGCAGCATTCCCGGGACACGGACCGGGGAGCTGTTTTTT TRBV5-4 15 NA TRBJ2-2 NA
CASSHLGQLSYEQYF TGCGCCAGCAGCCACCTCGGACAGCTGAGCTACGAGCAGTACTTC TRBV4-1 15 NA TRBJ2-7 NA
CASSPQFQLAATNSPLHF TGTGCCAGCAGCCCCCAGTTCCAGTTAGCAGCCACAAATTCACCCCTCCACTTT TRBV3-1/TRBV3-2 18 NA TRBJ1-6 NA
CASSGSGGAGWYF TGCGCCAGCAGTGGGTCCGGGGGGGCTGGTTGGTACTTC TRBV10-2 13 NA TRBJ2-7 TRBD2
CSASILAADTQYF TGCAGTGCTAGTATCCTAGCGGCAGATACGCAGTATTTT TRBV20-1 13 once TRBJ2-3 TRBD2
CASSVSSGITDTQYF TGTGCCAGCAGCGTGTCTAGCGGTATCACAGATACGCAGTATTTT TRBV9 15 once TRBJ2-3 TRBD2
CASRPPDGYTF TGTGCAAGTCGCCCCCCGGATGGCTACACCTTC TRBV12-2 11 NA TRBJ1-2 NA
CASGLRGFGELFF TGTGCTAGTGGCCTAAGGGGTTTCGGGGAGCTGTTTTTT TRBV12-5 13 NA TRBJ2-2 NA
CASSFGSHYGYTF TGTGCCAGCAGTTTTGGCAGTCACTATGGCTACACCTTC TRBV27 13 NA TRBJ1-2 NA
CASSQGYNSGNTIYF TGCGCCAGCAGCCAAGGGTACAACTCTGGAAACACCATATATTTT TRBV4-1 15 NA TRBJ1-3 NA
CASSTQGGYTF TGTGCCAGCAGCACCCAGGGGGGCTACACCTTC TRBV6-5 11 NA TRBJ1-2 NA
CSAAGTSGRYYNEQFF TGCAGCGCCGCGGGGACTAGCGGTCGTTATTACAATGAGCAGTTCTTC TRBV29-1 16 NA TRBJ2-1 TRBD2
CATSRDWPSGGSYEQYF TGTGCCACCAGCAGAGATTGGCCTAGCGGGGGCTCCTACGAGCAGTACTTC TRBV15 17 NA TRBJ2-7 TRBD2
CASSRVGSWAGELFF TGTGCCAGCAGCCGTGTCGGGTCTTGGGCCGGGGAGCTGTTTTTT TRBV6-5 15 NA TRBJ2-2 NA
CASRETTGNSNQPQHF TGTGCCAGCCGAGAAACGACGGGGAATAGCAATCAGCCCCAGCATTTT TRBV18 16 NA TRBJ1-5 NA
CATLTPKGQKFIYGYTF TGTGCCACCTTAACCCCGAAGGGACAGAAATTTATATATGGCTACACCTTC TRBV28 17 NA TRBJ1-2 TRBD1
CASSTGLEGEQYF TGTGCCAGCTCAACGGGACTAGAGGGCGAGCAGTACTTC TRBV18 13 NA TRBJ2-7 TRBD2
CSVGVTMTISEAFF TGCAGCGTTGGGGTCACGATGACAATCTCTGAAGCTTTCTTT TRBV29-1 14 NA TRBJ1-1 NA
CASYIRDNGEKLFF TGTGCCAGCTATATTAGGGACAACGGGGAAAAACTGTTTTTT TRBV2 14 NA TRBJ1-4 NA
CASREGTGGQPQHF TGCGCCAGCAGGGAAGGGACAGGCGGGCAGCCCCAGCATTTT TRBV5-1 14 NA TRBJ1-5 TRBD1
CASSLEVAGQPQHF TGCGCCAGCAGCTTGGAAGTGGCGGGGCAGCCCCAGCATTTT TRBV5-1 14 NA TRBJ1-5 NA
CASSPPGISGNTIYF TGTGCCAGCAGTCCCCCCGGGATCTCTGGAAACACCATATATTTT TRBV2 15 NA TRBJ1-3 NA
CASSKGRSGLGANVLTF TGTGCCAGCAGCAAGGGGCGCTCCGGTCTCGGGGCCAACGTCCTGACTTTC TRBV7-8 17 NA TRBJ2-6 NA